The clone carrying this TCR beta chain was picked up one time. This entry comes from a study of shared clonotypes between healthy human individuals. Unmatched junction bases numbered 11, after V lost 3 bases and J lost 10 bases. The CDR3 is made up of 15 amino acids. CDR1 is SGDLS, CDR2 YYNGEE, per germline. The method was immunoSEQ multiplex PCR; TCRdb's version includes in-frame clones alone and lacks a portion of them. Here the sample spans over a million clones, about 80% being singletons. The chain is built from TRBV9 and TRBJ1-5; 9 positions match TRBD1. The source is a man aged 18 to 30 in good health. The sequencing sample was made of memory CD4+ T cells sorted from blood. Described subset: CD45RA-negative fraction. Here the CDR3 DNA reads TGTGCCAGCAGCGCAGAGGACAGGGGCCCCCAACCCCAGCATTTT. It is translated as CASSAEDRGPQPQHF.